The 2 T cell receptor beta chains reported below all come from one sample, sequenced in a study of blood T cell repertoires in COVID-19 (dated by TCRdb to 2019 to 2021). Receptor amplification or capture employed the immunoSEQ multiplex PCR assay. Not all clones reach the TCRdb copy of this immuneACCESS table, which keeps in-frame sequences only. Checked studies attribute under half of the gap to unresolved V genes and leave the rest unexplained. The sample table records about 360,000 clones; approximately 89% of these occur just once. Approximately 1.2% of the sample goes to the ten largest clones. Specimen: PBMCs or T cells enriched from blood (not recorded which). The receptors were gathered from a man aged 25 to 40 who had recovered from COVID-19.

Points on this clone: Other DNA sequences of this sample code for an identical CDR3. The rearrangement joins TRBV5-1 to TRBJ2-3; 10 positions agree with TRBD2. Trimming took 4 bases from V and 0 from J; bases not matched to a gene: 5. The CDR3 spans 16 residues. CDR1 and CDR2 (germline): SGHRS, YFSETQ. The CDR3 region has the DNA TGCGCCAGCAGCCCTCGGACTAGCGGTAGCACAGATACGCAGTATTTT. Translated, it gives CASSPRTSGSTDTQYF.

J is TRBJ2-5 and V is TRBV19; 8 bases line up with TRBD1. The germline V gene encodes CDR1 LNHDA and CDR2 SQIVND (reference sequence). V shed 6 bases and J 5 bases; nucleotides not matched to a gene: 8. The CDR3 has 14 amino acids. The CDR3 loop is CASSSDRVSETQYF. The CDR3 nucleotides read TGTGCCAGTAGCTCGGACAGGGTGAGCGAGACCCAGTACTTC. The whole variable domain, filled in from reference TRBV19 and TRBJ2-5, reads DGGITQSPKYLFRKEGQNVTLSCEQNLNHDAMYWYRQDPGQGLRLIYYSQIVNDFQKGDIAEGYSVSREKKESFPLTVTSAQKNPTAFYLCASSSDRVSETQYFGPGTRLLVL.